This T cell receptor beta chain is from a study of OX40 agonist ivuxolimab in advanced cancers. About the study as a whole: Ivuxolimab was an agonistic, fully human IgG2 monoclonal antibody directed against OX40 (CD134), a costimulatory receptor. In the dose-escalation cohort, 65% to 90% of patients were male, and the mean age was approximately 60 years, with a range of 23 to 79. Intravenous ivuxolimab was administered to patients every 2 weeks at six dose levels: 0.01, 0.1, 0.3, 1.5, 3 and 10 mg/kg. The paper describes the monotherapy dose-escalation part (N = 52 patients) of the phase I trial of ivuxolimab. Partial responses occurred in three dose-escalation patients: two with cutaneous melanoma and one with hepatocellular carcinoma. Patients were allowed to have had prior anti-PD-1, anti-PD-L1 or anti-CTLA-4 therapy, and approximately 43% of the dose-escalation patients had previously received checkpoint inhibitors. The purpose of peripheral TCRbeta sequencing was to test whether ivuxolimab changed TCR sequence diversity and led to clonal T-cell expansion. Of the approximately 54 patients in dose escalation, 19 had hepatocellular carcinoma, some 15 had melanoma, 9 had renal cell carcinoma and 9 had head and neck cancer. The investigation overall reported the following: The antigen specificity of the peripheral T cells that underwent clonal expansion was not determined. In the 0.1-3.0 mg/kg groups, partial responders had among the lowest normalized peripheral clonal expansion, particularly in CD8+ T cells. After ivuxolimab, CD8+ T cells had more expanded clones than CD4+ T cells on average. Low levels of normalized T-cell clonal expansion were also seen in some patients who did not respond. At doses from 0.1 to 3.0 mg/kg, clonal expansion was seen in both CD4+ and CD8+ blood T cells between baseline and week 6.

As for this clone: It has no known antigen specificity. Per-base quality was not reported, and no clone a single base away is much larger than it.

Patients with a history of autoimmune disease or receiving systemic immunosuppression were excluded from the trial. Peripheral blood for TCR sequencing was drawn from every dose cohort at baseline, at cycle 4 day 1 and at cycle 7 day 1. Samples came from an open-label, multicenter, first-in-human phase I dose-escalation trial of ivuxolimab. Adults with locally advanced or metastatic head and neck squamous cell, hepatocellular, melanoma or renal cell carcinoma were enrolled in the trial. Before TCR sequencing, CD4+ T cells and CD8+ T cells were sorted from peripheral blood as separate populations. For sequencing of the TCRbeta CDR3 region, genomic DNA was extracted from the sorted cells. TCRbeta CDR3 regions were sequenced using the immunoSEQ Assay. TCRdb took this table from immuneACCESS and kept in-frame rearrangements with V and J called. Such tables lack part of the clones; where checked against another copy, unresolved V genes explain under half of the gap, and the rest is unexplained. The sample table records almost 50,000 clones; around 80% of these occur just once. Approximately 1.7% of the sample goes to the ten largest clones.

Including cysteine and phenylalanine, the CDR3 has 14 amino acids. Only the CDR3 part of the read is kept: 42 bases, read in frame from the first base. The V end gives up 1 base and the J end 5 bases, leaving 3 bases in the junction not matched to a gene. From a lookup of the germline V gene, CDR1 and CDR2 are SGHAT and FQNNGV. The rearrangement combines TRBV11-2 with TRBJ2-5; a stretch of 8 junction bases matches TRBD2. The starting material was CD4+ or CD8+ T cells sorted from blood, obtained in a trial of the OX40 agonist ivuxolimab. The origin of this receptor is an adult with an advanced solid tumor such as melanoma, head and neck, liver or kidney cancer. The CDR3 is CASSLGSGGETQYF. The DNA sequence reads TGTGCCAGCAGCTTAGGCTCGGGAGGGGAGACCCAGTACTTC.